One and the same sample provided the 11 T cell receptor beta chains below, sequenced in a study of T cell clusters in autoimmune cytopenias. TRB rearrangements were amplified by touch-down multiplex PCR with mixed TRB-A/B primers. TCRdb re-called the multiplex PCR reads and shows each CDR3 protein once, DNA omitted. The sample totals about 6,800 distinct CDR3 sequences. Roughly 40,000 genome equivalents of blood DNA were amplified for TRB. Sequenced: peripheral blood. The receptors originated from a human donor with an autoimmune cytopenia or autoimmune hepatitis (not recorded which).

The rearrangement uses TRBV10-3 and TRBJ2-3; the TCRdb D gene call, TRBD2, has no DNA to confirm it. Germline assignment: CDR1 ENHRY and CDR2 SYGVKD. CDR3 length: 15 residues. This CDR3 reads CAALTSGGGADTQYF.

This rearrangement joins TRBV6-5 to TRBJ2-6. Germline CDR1 MNHEY, CDR2 SVGAGI. The CDR3 extends over 17 amino acids. Here the CDR3 reads CASSYNAYSSGANVLTF.

This clonotype registers medium-sized (0.01 to 0.1%) by frequency. This sequence joins TRBV19 and TRBJ1-5; TCRdb lists TRBD1, though no DNA is available to test this call. The CDR3 loop spans 16 amino acids. The germline V gene has CDR1 LNHDA and CDR2 SQIVND (reference sequence). The chain's CDR3 is CASSGQGRLVNQPQHF.

Considering frequency, this clonotype is medium-sized. This chain uses TRBV12-3 or TRBV12-4 with TRBJ1-4. This CDR3 region has 14 residues. CDR3 loop: CASSFRVVNEKLFF.

V and J are TRBV6-2 or TRBV6-3 and TRBJ2-7. The CDR3 loop spans 12 amino acids. From germline, CDR1 is MNHEY and CDR2 SVGEGT. The CDR3 protein is CASSYSLYEQYF.

By frequency, this clonotype is medium-sized. The chain is built from TRBV27 and TRBJ1-2; the D call from TCRdb, TRBD1, cannot be confirmed without DNA. The CDR3 contains 13 residues. The germline CDR1 and CDR2 sequences are MNHEY and SMNVEV (reference sequence). The CDR3: CASSLDRGDGYTF.

The chain couples TRBV27 to TRBJ2-1; TCRdb's D call of TRBD2 is untestable without DNA. This CDR3 contains 16 residues. The germline CDR1 and CDR2 sequences are MNHEY and SMNVEV (reference sequence). Here the CDR3 reads CASSLAPGLAVNEQFF.

The rearrangement uses TRBV30 and TRBJ1-5. The germline V gene has CDR1 GTSNPN and CDR2 SVGIG (reference sequence). The CDR3 runs to 11 residues. Here the CDR3 reads CAWSVDGPQHF.

The CDR3: CAWSPSRGTEAFF. The chain has TRBV30 and TRBJ1-1. CDR3 length equals 13 residues. The germline CDR1 and CDR2 sequences are GTSNPN and SVGIG (reference sequence).

This rearrangement joins TRBV19 to TRBJ1-2. Germline CDR1 reads LNHDA; CDR2 reads SQIVND (reference sequence). The CDR3 is 14 residues long. This CDR3 is CASSIGLPRYGYTF.

This chain connects TRBV11-2 to TRBJ1-2; TCRdb's D gene call, TRBD1, goes unchecked for lack of DNA. There are 14 residues in the CDR3. Germline assignment: CDR1 SGHAT and CDR2 FQNNGV. The CDR3 sequence: CASSLESGNYGYTF.